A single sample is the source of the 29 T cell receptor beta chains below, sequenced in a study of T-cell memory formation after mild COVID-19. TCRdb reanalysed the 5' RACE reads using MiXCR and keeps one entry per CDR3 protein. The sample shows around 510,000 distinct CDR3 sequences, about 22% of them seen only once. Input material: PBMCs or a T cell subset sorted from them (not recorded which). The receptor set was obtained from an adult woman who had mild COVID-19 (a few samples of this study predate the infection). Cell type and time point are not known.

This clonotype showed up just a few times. CDR3 bases: TGCGCCAGCAGCCAACGTGGGACTAACACAGATACGCAGTATTTT. Translating gives CASSQRGTNTDTQYF. V gene TRBV4-3 combines with J gene TRBJ2-3; 7 bases align to TRBD2. Germline assignment: CDR1 LGHNA and CDR2 YSLEER. Trimming cost V 2 bases and J 2 bases; bases outside gene matches: 4. CDR3 length: 15 amino acids.

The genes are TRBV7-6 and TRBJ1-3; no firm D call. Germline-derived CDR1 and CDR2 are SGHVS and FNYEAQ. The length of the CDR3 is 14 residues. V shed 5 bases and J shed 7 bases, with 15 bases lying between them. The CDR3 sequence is CASSRPGPLNTIYF. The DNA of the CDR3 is TGTGCCAGCAGCCGGCCCGGCCCCTTGAACACCATATATTTT.

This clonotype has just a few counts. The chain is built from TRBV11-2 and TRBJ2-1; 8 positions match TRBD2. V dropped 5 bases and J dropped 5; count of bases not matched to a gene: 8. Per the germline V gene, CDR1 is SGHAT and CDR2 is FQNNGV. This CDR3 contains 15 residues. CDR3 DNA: TGTGCCAGCAGCCCCGGGAGGGTGAGTAACAATGAGCAGTTCTTC. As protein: CASSPGRVSNNEQFF.

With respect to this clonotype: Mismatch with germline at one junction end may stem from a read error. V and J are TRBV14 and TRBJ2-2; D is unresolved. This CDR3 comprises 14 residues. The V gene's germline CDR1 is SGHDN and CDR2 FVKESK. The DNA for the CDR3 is TGTGCCAGAAGCCCAAACGCCAGGACCGGGGAGCTGTTTTTT. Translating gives CARSPNARTGELFF.

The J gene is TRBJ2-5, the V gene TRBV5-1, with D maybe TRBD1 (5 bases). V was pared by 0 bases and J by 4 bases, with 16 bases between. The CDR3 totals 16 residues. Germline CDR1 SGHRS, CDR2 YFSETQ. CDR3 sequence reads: CASSLDTIFRGETQYF. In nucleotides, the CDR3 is TGCGCCAGCAGCTTGGATACGATCTTTAGGGGAGAGACCCAGTACTTC. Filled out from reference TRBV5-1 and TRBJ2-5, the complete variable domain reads KAGVTQTPRYLIKTRGQQVTLSCSPISGHRSVSWYQQTPGQGLQFLFEYFSETQRNKGNFPGRFSGRQFSNSRSEMNVSTLELGDSALYLCASSLDTIFRGETQYFGPGTRLLVL.

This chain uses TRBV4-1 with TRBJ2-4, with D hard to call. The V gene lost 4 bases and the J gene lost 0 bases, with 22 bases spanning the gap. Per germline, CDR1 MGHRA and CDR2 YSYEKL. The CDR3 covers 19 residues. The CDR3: CASSRSTVKTEIAKNIQYF. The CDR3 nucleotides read TGCGCCAGCAGCCGCTCCACGGTCAAAACAGAGATAGCCAAAAACATTCAGTACTTC.

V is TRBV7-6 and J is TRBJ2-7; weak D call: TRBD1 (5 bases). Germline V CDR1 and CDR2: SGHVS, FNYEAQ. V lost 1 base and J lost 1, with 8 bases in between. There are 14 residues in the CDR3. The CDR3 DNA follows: TGTGCCAGCAGCTTAGTGGACAATTCCTACGAGCAGTACTTC. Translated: CASSLVDNSYEQYF.

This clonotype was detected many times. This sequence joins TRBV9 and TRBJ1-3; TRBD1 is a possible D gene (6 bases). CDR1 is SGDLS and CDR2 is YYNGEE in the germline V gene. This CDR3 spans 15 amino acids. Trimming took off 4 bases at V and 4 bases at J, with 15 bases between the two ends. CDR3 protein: CASSPGGQGGNTIYF. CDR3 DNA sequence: TGTGCCAGCAGCCCGGGGGGCCAGGGAGGAAACACCATATATTTT.

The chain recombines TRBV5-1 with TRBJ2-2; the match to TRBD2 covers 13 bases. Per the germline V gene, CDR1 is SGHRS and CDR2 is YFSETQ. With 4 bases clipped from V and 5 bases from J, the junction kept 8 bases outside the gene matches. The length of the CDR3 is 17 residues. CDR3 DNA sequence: TGCGCCAGCAGCACGGGACTAGCGGGGCCCAGAACCGGGGAGCTGTTTTTT. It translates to CASSTGLAGPRTGELFF.

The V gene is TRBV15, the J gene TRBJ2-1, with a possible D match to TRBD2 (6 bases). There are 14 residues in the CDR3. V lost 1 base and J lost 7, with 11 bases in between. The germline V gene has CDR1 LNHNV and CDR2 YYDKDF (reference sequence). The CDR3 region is CATSRAGTGNEQFF. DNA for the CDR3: TGTGCCACCAGCAGAGCCGGGACTGGAAATGAGCAGTTCTTC. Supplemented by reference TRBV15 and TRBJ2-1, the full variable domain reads DAMVIQNPRYQVTQFGKPVTLSCSQTLNHNVMYWYQQKSSQAPKLLFHYYDKDFNNEADTPDNFQSRRPNTSFCFLDIRSPGLGDTAMYLCATSRAGTGNEQFFGPGTRLTVL.

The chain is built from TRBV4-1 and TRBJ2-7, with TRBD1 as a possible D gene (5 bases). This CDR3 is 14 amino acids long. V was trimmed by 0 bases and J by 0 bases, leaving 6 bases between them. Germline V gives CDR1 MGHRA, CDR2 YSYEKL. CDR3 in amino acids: CASSQEDSSYEQYF. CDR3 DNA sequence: TGCGCCAGCAGCCAAGAAGACAGCTCCTACGAGCAGTACTTC.

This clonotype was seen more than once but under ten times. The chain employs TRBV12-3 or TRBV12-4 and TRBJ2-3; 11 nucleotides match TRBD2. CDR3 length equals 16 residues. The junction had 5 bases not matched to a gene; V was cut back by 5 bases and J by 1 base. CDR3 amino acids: CASSPTLAGGTDTQYF. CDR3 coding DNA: TGTGCCAGCAGTCCAACACTAGCGGGGGGCACAGATACGCAGTATTTT.

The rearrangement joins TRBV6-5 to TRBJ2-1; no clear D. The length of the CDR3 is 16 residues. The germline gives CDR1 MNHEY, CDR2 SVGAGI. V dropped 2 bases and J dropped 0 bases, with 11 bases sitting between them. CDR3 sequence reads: CASSYDTDFSYNEQFF. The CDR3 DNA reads TGTGCCAGCAGTTACGATACAGACTTCTCCTACAATGAGCAGTTCTTC.

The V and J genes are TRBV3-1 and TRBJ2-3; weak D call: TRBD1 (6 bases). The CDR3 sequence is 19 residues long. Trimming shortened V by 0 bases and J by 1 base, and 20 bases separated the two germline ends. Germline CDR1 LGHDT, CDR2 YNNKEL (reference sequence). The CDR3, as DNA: TGTGCCAGCAGCCAAGATATCAGGGGCCACGGCCCTGGCACAGATACGCAGTATTTT. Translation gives CASSQDIRGHGPGTDTQYF.

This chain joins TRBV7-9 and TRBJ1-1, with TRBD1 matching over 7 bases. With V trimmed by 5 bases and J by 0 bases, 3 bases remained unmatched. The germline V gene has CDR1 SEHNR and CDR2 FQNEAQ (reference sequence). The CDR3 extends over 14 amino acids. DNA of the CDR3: TGTGCCAGCAGCAAAACAGGGGTGAACACTGAAGCTTTCTTT. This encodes CASSKTGVNTEAFF.

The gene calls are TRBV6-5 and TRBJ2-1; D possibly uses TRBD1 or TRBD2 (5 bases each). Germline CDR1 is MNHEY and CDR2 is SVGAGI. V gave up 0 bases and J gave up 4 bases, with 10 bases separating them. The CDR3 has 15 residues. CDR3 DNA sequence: TGTGCCAGCAGTTACTCCGGGACCCCTTACAATGAGCAGTTCTTC. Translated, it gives CASSYSGTPYNEQFF.

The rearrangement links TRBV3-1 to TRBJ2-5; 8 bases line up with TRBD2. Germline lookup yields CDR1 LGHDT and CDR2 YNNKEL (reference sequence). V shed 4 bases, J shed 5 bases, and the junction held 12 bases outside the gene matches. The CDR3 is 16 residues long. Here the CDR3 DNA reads TGTGCCAGCAGCCGTGGGGGCCTCCGGGAGGGGGAGACCCAGTACTTC. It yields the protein CASSRGGLREGETQYF.

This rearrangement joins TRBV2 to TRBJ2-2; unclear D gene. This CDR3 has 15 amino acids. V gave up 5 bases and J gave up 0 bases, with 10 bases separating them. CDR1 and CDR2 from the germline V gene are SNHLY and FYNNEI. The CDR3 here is CASSRGRTNTGELFF. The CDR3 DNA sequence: TGTGCCAGCAGTAGAGGACGCACGAACACCGGGGAGCTGTTTTTT.

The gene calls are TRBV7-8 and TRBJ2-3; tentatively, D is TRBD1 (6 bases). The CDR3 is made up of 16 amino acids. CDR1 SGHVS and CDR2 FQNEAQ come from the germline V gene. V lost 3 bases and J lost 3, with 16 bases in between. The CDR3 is CASSFPAGENTDTQYF. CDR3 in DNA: TGTGCCAGCAGCTTCCCCGCAGGGGAAAATACAGATACGCAGTATTTT.

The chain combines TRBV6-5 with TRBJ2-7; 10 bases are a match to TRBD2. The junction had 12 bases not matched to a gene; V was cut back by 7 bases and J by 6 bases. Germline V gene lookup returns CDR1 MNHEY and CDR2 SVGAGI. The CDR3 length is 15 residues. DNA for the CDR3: TGTGCCAGCACGCCTACTAGCGGGATAAGCGGCGAGCAGTACTTC. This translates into CASTPTSGISGEQYF.

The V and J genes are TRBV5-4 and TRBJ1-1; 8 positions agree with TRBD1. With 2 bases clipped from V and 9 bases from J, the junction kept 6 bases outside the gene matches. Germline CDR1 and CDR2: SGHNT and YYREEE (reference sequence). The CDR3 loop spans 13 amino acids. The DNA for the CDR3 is TGTGCCAGCAGCTTTACGGACAGGGCGCAAGCTTTCTTT. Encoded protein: CASSFTDRAQAFF.

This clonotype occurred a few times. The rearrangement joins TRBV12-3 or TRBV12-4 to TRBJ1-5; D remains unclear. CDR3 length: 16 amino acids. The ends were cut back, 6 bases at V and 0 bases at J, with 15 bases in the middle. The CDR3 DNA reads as TGTGCCAGCAGAAACCACAGACTCTATAGCAATCAGCCCCAGCATTTT. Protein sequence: CASRNHRLYSNQPQHF.

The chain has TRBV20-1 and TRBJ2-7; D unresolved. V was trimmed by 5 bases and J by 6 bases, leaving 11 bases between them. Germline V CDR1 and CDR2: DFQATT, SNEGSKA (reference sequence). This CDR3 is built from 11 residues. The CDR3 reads CSASASREQYF. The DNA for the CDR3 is TGCAGTGCTTCGGCAAGTCGCGAGCAGTACTTC.

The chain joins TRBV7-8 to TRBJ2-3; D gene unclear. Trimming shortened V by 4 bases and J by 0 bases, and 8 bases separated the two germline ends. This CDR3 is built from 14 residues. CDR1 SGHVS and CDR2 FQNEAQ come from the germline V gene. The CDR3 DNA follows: TGTGCCAGCAGCTGGGGATTTAGCACAGATACGCAGTATTTT. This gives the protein CASSWGFSTDTQYF.

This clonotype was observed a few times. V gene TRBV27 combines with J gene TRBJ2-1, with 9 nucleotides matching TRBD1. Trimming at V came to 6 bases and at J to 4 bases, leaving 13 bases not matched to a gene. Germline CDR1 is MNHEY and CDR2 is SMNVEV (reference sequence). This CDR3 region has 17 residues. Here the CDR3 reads CASSLTLGTGIYNEQFF. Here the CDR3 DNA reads TGTGCCAGCAGCCTGACACTCGGGACAGGGATATACAATGAGCAGTTCTTC.

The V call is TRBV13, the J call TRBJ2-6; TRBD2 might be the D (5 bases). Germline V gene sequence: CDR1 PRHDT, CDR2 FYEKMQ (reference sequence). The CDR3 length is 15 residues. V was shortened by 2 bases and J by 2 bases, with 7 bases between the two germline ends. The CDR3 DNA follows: TGTGCCAGCAGCTTACTCGGGACTGGGGCCAACGTCCTGACTTTC. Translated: CASSLLGTGANVLTF.

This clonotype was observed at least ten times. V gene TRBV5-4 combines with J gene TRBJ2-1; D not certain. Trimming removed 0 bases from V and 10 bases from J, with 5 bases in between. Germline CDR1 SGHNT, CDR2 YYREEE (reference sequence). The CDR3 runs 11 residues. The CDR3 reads CASSLVQEQFF. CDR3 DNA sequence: TGTGCCAGCAGCTTGGTACAGGAGCAGTTCTTC.

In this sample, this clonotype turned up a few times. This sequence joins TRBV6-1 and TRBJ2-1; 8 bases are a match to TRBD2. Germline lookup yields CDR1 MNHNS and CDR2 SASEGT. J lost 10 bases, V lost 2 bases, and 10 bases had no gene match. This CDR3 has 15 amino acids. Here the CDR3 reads CASSELAGGPGEQFF. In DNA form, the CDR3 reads TGTGCCAGCAGTGAACTAGCGGGTGGTCCGGGGGAGCAGTTCTTC.

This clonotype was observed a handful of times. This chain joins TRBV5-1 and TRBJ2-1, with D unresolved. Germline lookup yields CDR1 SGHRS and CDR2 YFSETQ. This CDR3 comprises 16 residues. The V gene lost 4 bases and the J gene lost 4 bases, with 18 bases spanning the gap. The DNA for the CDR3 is TGCGCCAGCAGCCCCTCTACCGGGTCCCTATACAATGAGCAGTTCTTC. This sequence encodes CASSPSTGSLYNEQFF. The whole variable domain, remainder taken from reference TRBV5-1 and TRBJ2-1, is KAGVTQTPRYLIKTRGQQVTLSCSPISGHRSVSWYQQTPGQGLQFLFEYFSETQRNKGNFPGRFSGRQFSNSRSEMNVSTLELGDSALYLCASSPSTGSLYNEQFFGPGTRLTVL.